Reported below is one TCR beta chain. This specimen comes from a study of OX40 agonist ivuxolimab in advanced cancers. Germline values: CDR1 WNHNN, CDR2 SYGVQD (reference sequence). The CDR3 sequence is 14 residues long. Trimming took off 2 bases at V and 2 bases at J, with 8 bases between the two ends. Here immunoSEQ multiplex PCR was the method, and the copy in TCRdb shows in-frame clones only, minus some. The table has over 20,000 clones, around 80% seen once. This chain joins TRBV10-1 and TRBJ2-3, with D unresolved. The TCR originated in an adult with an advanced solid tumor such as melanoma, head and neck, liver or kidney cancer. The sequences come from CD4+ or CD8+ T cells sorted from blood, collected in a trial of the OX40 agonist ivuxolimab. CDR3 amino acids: CASSEGRTTDTQYF. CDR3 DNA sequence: TGCGCCAGCAGTGAGGGTAGGACCACAGATACGCAGTATTTT.